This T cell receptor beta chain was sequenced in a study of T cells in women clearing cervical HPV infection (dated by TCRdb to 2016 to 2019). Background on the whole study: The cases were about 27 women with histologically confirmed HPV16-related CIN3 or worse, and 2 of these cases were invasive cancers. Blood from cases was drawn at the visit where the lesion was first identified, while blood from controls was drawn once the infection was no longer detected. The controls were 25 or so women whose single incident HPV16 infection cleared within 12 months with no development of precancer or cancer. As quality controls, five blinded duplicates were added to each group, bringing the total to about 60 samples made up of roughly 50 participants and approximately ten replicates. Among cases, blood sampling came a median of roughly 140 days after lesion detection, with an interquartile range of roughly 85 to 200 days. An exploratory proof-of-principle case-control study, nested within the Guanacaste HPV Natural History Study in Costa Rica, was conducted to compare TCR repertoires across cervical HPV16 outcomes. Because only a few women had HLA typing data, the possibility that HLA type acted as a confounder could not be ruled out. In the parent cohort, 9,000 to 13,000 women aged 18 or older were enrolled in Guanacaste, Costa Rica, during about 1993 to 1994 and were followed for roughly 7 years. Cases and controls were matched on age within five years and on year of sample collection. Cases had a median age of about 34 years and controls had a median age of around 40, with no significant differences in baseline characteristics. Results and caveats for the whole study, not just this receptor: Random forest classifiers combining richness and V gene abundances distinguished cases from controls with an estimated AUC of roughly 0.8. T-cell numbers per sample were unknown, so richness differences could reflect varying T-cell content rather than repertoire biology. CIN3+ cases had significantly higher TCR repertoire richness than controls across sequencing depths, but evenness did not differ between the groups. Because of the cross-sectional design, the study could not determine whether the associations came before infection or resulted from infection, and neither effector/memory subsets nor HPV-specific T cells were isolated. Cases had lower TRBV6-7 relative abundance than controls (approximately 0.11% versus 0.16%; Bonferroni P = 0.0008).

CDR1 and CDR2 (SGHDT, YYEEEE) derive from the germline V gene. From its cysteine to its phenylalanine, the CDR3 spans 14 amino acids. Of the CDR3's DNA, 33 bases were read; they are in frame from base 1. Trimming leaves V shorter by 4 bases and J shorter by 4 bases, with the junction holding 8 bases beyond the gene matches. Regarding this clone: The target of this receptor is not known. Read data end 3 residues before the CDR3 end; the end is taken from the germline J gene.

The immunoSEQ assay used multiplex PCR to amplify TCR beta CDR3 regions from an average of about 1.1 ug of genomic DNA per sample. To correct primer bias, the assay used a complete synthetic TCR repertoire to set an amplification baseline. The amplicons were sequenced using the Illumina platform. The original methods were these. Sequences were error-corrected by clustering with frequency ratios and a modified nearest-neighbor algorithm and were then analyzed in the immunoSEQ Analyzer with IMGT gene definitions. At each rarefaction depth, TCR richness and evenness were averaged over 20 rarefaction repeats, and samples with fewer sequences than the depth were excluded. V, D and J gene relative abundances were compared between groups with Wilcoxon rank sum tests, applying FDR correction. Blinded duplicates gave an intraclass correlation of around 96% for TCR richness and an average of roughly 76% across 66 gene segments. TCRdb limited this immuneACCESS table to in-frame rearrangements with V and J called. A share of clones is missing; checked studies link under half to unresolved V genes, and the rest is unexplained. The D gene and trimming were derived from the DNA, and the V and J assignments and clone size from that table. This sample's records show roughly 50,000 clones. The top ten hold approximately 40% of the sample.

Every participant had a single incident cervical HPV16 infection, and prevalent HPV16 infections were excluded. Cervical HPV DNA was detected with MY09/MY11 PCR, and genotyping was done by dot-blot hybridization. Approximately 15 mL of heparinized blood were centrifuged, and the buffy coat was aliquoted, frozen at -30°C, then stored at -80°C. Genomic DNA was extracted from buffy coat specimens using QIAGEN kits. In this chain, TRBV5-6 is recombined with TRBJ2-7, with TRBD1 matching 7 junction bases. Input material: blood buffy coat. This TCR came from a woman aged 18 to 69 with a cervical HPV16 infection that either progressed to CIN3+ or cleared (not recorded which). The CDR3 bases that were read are TGTGCCAGCAGCCTCCCAGGGGGTATTTACGAG. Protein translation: CASSLPGGIYE. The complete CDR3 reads CASSLPGGIYEQYF.